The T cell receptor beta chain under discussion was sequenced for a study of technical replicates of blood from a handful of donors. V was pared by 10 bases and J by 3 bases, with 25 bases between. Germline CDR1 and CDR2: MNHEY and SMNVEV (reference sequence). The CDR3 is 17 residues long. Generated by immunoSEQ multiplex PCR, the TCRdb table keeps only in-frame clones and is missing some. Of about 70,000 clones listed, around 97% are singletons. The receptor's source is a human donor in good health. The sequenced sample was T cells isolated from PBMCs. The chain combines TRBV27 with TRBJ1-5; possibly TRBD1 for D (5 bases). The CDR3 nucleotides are TGTGCCACCTCTTCCTTTCCCCCTTACAGGAACAATCAGCCCCAGCATTTT. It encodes CATSSFPPYRNNQPQHF.